This TCR beta chain was observed in a study of blood T cell repertoires in COVID-19. Study context: The United States, Italy and Spain provided the acute and convalescent COVID-19 samples. Sources were T cells, B-cell-depleted T cells, or PBMCs; the material itself was cDNA or gDNA.

J gave up 12 bases and V 4 bases, and 17 bases lay outside the gene matches. The germline V gene encodes CDR1 SGHDN and CDR2 FVKESK. The CDR3 totals 15 residues. Authors' processing steps: Cell counts per sample came from amplifying reference gene primers. Produced via immunoSEQ multiplex PCR; TCRdb's table is partial and in-frame only. V, J and clone size reflect that table, while D and trimming were determined from the DNA. Of about 80,000 clones listed, around 82% were seen once; the top ten hold 35% to 40%. The sequenced sample consisted of peripheral blood. The sequence came from a man at least 80 years old with active or convalescent COVID-19. This chain joins TRBV14 and TRBJ2-7; TRBD1 matches at 8 bases. The CDR3: CASSPRDRSPSLLYF. The CDR3, as DNA: TGTGCCAGCAGCCCCCGGGACAGGTCGCCCTCCCTGCTGTACTTC.